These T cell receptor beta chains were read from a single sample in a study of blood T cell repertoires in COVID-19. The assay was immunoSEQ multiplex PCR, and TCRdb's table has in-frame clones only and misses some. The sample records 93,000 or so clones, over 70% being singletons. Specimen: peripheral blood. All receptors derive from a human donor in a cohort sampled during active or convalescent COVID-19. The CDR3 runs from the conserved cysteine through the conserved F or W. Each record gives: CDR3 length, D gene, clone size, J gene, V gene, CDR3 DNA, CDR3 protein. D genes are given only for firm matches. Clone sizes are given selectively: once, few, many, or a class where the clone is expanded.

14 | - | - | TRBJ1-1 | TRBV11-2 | TGTGCCAGCAGCTTAGAATTCAGGGGTTCTGAAGCTTTCTTT | CASSLEFRGSEAFF
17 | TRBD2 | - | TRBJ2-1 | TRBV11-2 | TGTGCCAGCAGCGTAGATCCGGGACTAGCGGGGAAAAATGAGCAGTTCTTC | CASSVDPGLAGKNEQFF
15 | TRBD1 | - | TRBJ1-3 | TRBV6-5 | TGTGCCAGCAGTACGGGACAGGGGGACGGAAACACCATATATTTT | CASSTGQGDGNTIYF
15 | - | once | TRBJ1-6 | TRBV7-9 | TGTGCCAGCAGCTTAGCGGGGGGGCATGGGTCACCCCTCCACTTT | CASSLAGGHGSPLHF
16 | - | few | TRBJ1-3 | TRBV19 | TGTGCCAGTAGTAATCGCCAGGGGACCCCATGGAACACCATATATTTT | CASSNRQGTPWNTIYF
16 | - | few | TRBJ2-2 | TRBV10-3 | TGTGCCATCAGCGCAGGGAACTTAGCGAACACCGGGGAGCTGTTTTTT | CAISAGNLANTGELFF
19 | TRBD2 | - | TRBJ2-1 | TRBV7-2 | TGTGCCAGCAGCTTAGTTGCGGGGGGCATTATTCTCTCCTACAATGAGCAGTTCTTC | CASSLVAGGIILSYNEQFF
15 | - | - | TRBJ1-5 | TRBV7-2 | TGTGCCAGCAGCTTCAAGAGAGATAGCAATCAGCCCCAGCATTTT | CASSFKRDSNQPQHF
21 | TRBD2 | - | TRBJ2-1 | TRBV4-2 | TGTGCCAGCAGCCAAGATGTAAGGACTAGCGGGGGGGCCGGTAGGGTCAATGAGCAGTTCTTC | CASSQDVRTSGGAGRVNEQFF
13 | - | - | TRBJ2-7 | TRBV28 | TGTGCCAGCACCCTCCTGAGGGGGTACGAGCAGTACTTC | CASTLLRGYEQYF
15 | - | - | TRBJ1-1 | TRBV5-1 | TGCGCCAGCAGCCCCGGCGACAGGTTCATTCCTGAAGCTTTCTTT | CASSPGDRFIPEAFF